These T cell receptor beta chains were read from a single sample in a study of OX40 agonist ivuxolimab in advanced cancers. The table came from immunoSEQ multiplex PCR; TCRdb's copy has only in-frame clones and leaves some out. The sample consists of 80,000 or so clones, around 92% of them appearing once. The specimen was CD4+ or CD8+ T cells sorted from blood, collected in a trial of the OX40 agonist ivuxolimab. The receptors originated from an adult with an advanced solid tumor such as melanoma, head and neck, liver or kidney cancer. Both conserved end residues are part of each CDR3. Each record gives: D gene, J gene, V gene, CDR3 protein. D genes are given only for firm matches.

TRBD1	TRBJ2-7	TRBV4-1	CASSQRTGAREQYF
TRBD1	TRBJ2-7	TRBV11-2	CASSSGQGMYEQYF
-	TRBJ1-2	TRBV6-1	CASSELLGYGYTF
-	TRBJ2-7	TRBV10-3	CAISDSTRTKGQYF
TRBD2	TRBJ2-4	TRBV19	CASTLGGGKNIQYF
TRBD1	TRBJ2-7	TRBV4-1	CASSRTLPGQGSAEQYF
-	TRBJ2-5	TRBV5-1	CASSFIGQQETQYF
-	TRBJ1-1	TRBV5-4	CASSFAGTPEAFF
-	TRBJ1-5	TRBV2	CASSGNSNQPQHF
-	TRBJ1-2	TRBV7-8	CASSSRRDPRQYGYTF
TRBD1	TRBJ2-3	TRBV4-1	CASSQDRFGQGAGDTQYF
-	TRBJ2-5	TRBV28	CASSQLGPKETQYF
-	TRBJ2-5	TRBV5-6	CASSLSGRLLETQYF
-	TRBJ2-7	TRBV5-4	CASSLYPLYEQYF
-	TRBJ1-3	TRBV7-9	CASSRHSGIGNTIYF
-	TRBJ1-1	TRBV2	CASTAQGPTEAFF
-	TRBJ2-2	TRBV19	CAILQVNTGELFF
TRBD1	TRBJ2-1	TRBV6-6	CASRPPRTGDYNEQFF
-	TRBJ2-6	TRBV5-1	CASRQVSGANVLTF